This T cell receptor (beta chain) derives from a study of blood T cells in healthy people across ages. A sample-barcoded 5' primer and a J-beta primer mix were used in a second PCR of roughly 6 to 11 cycles. A template-switch adaptor containing 12 random nucleotides labeled each cDNA molecule. Each CDR3 protein is one row after TCRdb ran MiXCR on the 5' RACE reads. There are about 800,000 distinct CDR3 sequences in the sample; 20% to 25% occur only once, and more than 3% lies in the top ten. Study results and limitations: Shifts in expanded clonotypes may have been confounded by donor CMV status, which was unknown.

Only a few counts were recorded for this clonotype. Its antigen is as yet unknown. Per sample, at least 6 micrograms of total RNA were extracted. Per germline, CDR1 SNHLY and CDR2 FYNNEI. With 4 bases removed from V and 0 bases from J, the gap between germline ends came to 13 bases. This CDR3 has 16 residues. The sample was also linked to a second study, of T cells of mothers and their children.

The sequenced material came from blood. The sequence was collected from a boy between 10 and 17 years old in good health. The chain links TRBV2 to TRBJ2-1; no reliable D call. The CDR3 bases are TGTGCCAGCAGTGTTGGACCTCCGAGCTCCTACAATGAGCAGTTCTTC. Translated, it gives CASSVGPPSSYNEQFF. The whole variable domain, remainder taken from reference TRBV2 and TRBJ2-1, is EPEVTQTPSHQVTQMGQEVILRCVPISNHLYFYWYRQILGQKVEFLVSFYNNEISEKSEIFDDQFSVERPDGSNFTLKIRSTKLEDSAMYFCASSVGPPSSYNEQFFGPGTRLTVL.